This T cell receptor (beta chain) emerged from a study of post-analysis software for immune sequencing data. Study details: Both relapsing-remitting and secondary progressive multiple sclerosis featured among the disease courses, as did progressive-relapsing multiple sclerosis.

General study findings and limits: Patients showed TRBV5-6, TRBV5-1 and TRBV20-1 among a handful of TRBV segments more frequent than in controls. Compared against controls, patients with multiple sclerosis displayed significantly lower normalized Chao1 diversity.

The TCR beta cDNA libraries contained unique molecular identifiers. TCRdb passed the PCR reads through MiXCR, listing each CDR3 protein once. The repertoire includes roughly 800,000 distinct CDR3 sequences, around 46% of them detected once, and roughly 4.4% sits in the top ten. V was clipped by 5 bases and J by 5 bases; unmatched bases: 8. The CDR3 sequence is 15 residues long. Germline V gene data show CDR1 as LGHNA and CDR2 as YSLEER. Note on this clonotype: Its antigen is unidentified.

The V gene is TRBV4-3, the J gene TRBJ2-5, with TRBD1 matching 10 bases. Sequencing was carried out using blood. The clonotype was recovered from a girl aged 10-17 years with multiple sclerosis. CDR3 residues: CASSEGTGALETQYF. In DNA, the CDR3 is TGCGCCAGCAGCGAAGGGACAGGGGCGTTGGAGACCCAGTACTTC.